This T cell receptor (beta chain) was profiled in a study of post-analysis software for immune sequencing data. Turning to the study itself: Relapsing-remitting, secondary progressive and progressive-relapsing multiple sclerosis were all included among the disease courses. The study, taken as a whole, reports: TRBV segments more frequent in patients than in controls numbered about five and included TRBV5-6, TRBV5-1 and TRBV20-1. Multiple sclerosis patients had significantly lower normalized Chao1 diversity than controls.

TCR beta cDNA libraries had unique molecular identifiers. cDNA molecules numbering about 480,000 came from roughly 1 to 10 million T cells. TCRdb processed the PCR reads anew with MiXCR; each CDR3 protein has one entry. The profile covers 750,000 to 950,000 distinct CDR3 sequences, with roughly 46% appearing a single time and roughly 5.2% taken by the ten largest. The CDR3 has 16 amino acids. V was cut by 3 bases and J by 0 bases, with 13 bases left in between. As regards this clonotype: Its antigen remains unknown.

This chain joins TRBV12-3 or TRBV12-4 and TRBJ2-3; no clear D gene. The TCR comes from a girl between 5 and 17 years old with multiple sclerosis. Sequenced sample: blood. CDR3: CASSFIKFASTDTQYF. The CDR3 DNA sequence: TGTGCCAGCAGTTTTATAAAGTTCGCTAGCACAGATACGCAGTATTTT.